This T cell receptor beta chain was sequenced during a study of T cells in Graves' hyperthyroidism and ophthalmopathy. Study findings and constraints: A model using 13 V-J features told ophthalmopathy apart from stable hyperthyroidism.

The V segment lost 4 bases and the J segment 5 bases; nucleotides outside the gene matches: 10. The germline CDR1 and CDR2 sequences are SNHLY and FYNNEI. The CDR3 covers 16 residues. TCR beta CDR3 sequences were amplified from RNA transcripts. First-round RT-PCR with HTBI primers amplified the TCR CDR3 region. TCRdb reanalysed the multiplex PCR reads using MiXCR and keeps one entry per CDR3 protein. The sample has about 92,000 distinct CDR3 sequences, over 50% seen once. As for this clonotype: Its antigen is currently unknown.

This TCR derives from a middle-aged woman with Graves' hyperthyroidism. Sequencing was done on a sample of blood. This chain connects TRBV2 to TRBJ1-5, with 8 positions matching TRBD1. In DNA form, the CDR3 reads TGTGCCAGCAGTGCTAGCCGGACAGGGCTGGATCAGCCCCAGCATTTT. Translated: CASSASRTGLDQPQHF. The full variable domain, its missing parts supplied by reference TRBV2 and TRBJ1-5, is EPEVTQTPSHQVTQMGQEVILRCVPISNHLYFYWYRQILGQKVEFLVSFYNNEISEKSEIFDDQFSVERPDGSNFTLKIRSTKLEDSAMYFCASSASRTGLDQPQHFGDGTRLSIL.